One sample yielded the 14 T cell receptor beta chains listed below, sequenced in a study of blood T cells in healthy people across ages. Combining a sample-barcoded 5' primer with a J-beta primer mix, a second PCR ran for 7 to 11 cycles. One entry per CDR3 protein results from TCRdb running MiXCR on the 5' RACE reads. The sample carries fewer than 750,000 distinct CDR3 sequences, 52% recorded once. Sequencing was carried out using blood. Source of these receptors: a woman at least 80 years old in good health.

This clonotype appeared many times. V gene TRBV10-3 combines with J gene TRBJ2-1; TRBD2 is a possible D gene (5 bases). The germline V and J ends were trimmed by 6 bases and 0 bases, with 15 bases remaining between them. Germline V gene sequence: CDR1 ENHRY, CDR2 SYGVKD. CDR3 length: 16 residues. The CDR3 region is CAISRPGVSSYNEQFF. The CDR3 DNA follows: TGTGCCATCAGCCGGCCCGGGGTCAGCTCCTACAATGAGCAGTTCTTC.

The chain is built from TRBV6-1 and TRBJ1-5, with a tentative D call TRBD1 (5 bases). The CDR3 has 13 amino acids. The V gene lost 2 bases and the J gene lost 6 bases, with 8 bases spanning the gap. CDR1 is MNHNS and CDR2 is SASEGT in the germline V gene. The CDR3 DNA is TGTGCCAGCAGTGAATTTAGGGGTCAGCCCCAGCATTTT. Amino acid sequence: CASSEFRGQPQHF.

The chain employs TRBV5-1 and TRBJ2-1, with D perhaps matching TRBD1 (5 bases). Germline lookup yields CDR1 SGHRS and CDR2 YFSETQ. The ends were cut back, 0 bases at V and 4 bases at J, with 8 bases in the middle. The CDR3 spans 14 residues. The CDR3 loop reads CASSLAQEYNEQFF. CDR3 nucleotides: TGCGCCAGCAGCTTGGCACAGGAGTACAATGAGCAGTTCTTC.

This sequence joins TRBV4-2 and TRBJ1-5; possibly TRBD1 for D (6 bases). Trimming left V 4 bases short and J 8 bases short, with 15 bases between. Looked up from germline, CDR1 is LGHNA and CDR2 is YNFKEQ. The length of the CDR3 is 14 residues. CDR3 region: CASSRAGAGEPQHF. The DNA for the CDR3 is TGTGCCAGCAGCCGAGCGGGGGCCGGGGAGCCCCAGCATTTT.

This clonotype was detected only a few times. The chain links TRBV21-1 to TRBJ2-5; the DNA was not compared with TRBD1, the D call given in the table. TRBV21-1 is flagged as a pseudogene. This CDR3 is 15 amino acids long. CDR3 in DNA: TGTGCCAGCAAAGTGGGGGACAGGGGGCAAGAGACCCAGTACTTC. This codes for CASKVGDRGQETQYF.

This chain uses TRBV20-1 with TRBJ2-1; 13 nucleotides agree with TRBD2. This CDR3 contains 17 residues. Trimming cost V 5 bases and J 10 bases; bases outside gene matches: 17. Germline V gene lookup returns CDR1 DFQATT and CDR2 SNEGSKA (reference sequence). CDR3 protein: CSAPWTSGSGRLREQFF. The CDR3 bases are TGCAGTGCTCCTTGGACTAGCGGGAGCGGCCGCCTGAGGGAGCAGTTCTTC.

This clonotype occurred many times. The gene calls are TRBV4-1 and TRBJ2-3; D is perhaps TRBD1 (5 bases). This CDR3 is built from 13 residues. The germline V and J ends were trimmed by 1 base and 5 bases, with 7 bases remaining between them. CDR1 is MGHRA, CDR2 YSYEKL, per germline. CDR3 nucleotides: TGCGCCAGCAGCCAAGGTCAGGGAGATACGCAGTATTTT. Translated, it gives CASSQGQGDTQYF.

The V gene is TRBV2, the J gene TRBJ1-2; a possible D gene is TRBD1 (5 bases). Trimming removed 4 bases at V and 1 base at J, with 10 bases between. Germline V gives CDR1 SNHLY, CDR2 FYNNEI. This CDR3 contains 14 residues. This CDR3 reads CASSATVINYGYTF. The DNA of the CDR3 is TGTGCCAGCAGTGCGACAGTCATTAACTATGGCTACACCTTC.

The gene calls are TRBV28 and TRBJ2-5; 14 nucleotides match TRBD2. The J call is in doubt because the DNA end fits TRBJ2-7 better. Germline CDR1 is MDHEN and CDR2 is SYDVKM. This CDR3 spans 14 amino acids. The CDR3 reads CASSQGLAGDEQYF. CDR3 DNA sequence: TGTGCCAGCAGTCAGGGACTAGCGGGAGACGAGCAGTACTTC.

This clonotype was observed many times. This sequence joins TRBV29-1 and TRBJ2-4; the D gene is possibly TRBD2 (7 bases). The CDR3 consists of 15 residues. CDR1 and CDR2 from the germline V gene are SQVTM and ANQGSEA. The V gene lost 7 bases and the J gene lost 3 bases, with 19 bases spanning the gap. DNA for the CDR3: TGCAGCGCGTACAAGGGGGGGCTGTACAAAAACATTCAGTACTTC. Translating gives CSAYKGGLYKNIQYF.

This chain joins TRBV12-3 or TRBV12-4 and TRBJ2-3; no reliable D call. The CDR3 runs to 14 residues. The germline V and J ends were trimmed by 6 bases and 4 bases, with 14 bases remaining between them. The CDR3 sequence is CASRGGESADTQYF. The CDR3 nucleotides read TGTGCCAGCAGAGGCGGCGAAAGCGCAGATACGCAGTATTTT.

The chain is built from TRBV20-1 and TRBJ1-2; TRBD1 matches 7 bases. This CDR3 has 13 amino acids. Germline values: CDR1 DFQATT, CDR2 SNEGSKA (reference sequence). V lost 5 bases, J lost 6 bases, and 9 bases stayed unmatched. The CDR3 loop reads CSAPRTGANGYTF. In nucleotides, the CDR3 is TGCAGTGCTCCTCGGACAGGCGCAAATGGCTACACCTTC.

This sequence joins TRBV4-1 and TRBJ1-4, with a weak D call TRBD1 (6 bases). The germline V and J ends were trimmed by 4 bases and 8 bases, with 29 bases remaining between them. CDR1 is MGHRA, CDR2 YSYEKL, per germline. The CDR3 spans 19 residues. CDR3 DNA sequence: TGCGCCAGCAGCCCCATAAGGCCCGAGGACAGCAGCACGGTAGAAAAACTGTTTTTT. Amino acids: CASSPIRPEDSSTVEKLFF.

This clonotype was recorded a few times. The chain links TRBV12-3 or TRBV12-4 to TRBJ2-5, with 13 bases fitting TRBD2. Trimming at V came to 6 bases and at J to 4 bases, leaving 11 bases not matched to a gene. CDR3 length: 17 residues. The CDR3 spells CASRPRTSGGSRETQYF. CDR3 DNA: TGTGCCAGCAGACCTCGGACTAGCGGGGGTTCAAGAGAGACCCAGTACTTC.